These T cell receptor beta chains were read from a single sample in a study of cytomegalovirus exposure and HLA in healthy donors. The protocol was immunoSEQ multiplex PCR, while the TCRdb copy is restricted to in-frame clones and leaves out a portion. The repertoire holds around 76,000 clones, under 85% seen once, with less than 9.5% in the top ten. The sequenced sample was PBMCs. The receptors derive from a woman aged 35 to 49 in good health and CMV-seropositive. Each CDR3 is given with its conserved first and last residue. Each record gives: clone size, D gene, J gene, CDR3 length, V gene, CDR3 DNA, CDR3 protein. A D gene is named only where the DNA matches it firmly. Clone size, where shown, is once, few, many, or a class for clones that have expanded.

.	TRBD2	TRBJ2-3	16	TRBV14	TGTGCCAGCAGCCCTTCTAGCGGGGGGATCACAGATACGCAGTATTTT	CASSPSSGGITDTQYF
.	TRBD2	TRBJ2-3	16	TRBV5-1	TGCGCCAGCAGCTTGGGAGCGGGGGGGGGCACAGATACGCAGTATTTT	CASSLGAGGGTDTQYF
once	.	TRBJ2-5	15	TRBV6-1	TGTGCCAGCAGTGATTGGGCTCCTGGGTGGGAGACCCAGTACTTC	CASSDWAPGWETQYF
once	TRBD2	TRBJ2-3	15	TRBV5-4	TGTGCCAGCAGCTTAGGCGGGGGGGCTCCAGATACGCAGTATTTT	CASSLGGGAPDTQYF
.	TRBD1	TRBJ1-2	13	TRBV6-5	TGTGCCAGCAGAGTACAGGGGGACTATGGCTACACCTTC	CASRVQGDYGYTF
.	.	TRBJ1-2	13	TRBV7-9	TGTGCCAGCAGCTATGAGGAGAACTATGGCTACACCTTC	CASSYEENYGYTF
.	.	TRBJ1-5	16	TRBV23-1	TGCGCCAGCAGTCCCCGGGACAAATCTGACAATCAGCCCCAGCATTTT	CASSPRDKSDNQPQHF
.	.	TRBJ1-5	16	TRBV21-1	TGTGCCAGCAGCAACGAAAAGGACTTGAGCAATCAGCCCCAGCATTTT	CASSNEKDLSNQPQHF
.	.	TRBJ2-3	15	TRBV11-1	TGTGCCAGCAGTCACGACCCCGGGGGCACAGATACGCAGTATTTT	CASSHDPGGTDTQYF
few	TRBD1	TRBJ1-1	14	TRBV6-1	TGTGCCAGCAGTGTGGGACAGGAGAACACTGAAGCTTTCTTT	CASSVGQENTEAFF
.	TRBD1	TRBJ1-3	15	TRBV4-2	TGTGCCAGCAGCCAGACAGGGAGCTCTGGAAACACCATATATTTT	CASSQTGSSGNTIYF
.	.	TRBJ1-2	13	TRBV27	TGTGCCAGCAGTTTAGAGGGATACTATGGCTACACCTTC	CASSLEGYYGYTF
.	.	TRBJ1-3	14	TRBV7-6	TGTGCCAGCGGACTTTATAGCTCTGGAAACACCATATATTTT	CASGLYSSGNTIYF
.	TRBD1	TRBJ2-4	13	TRBV5-1	TGCGCCAGCAGCTCCGGGACAGCAAACATTCAGTACTTC	CASSSGTANIQYF
.	TRBD1	TRBJ2-1	14	TRBV5-4	TGTGCCAGCAGCCGTGCAGGGGGCTGGGATGAGCAGTTCTTC	CASSRAGGWDEQFF
.	TRBD1	TRBJ1-5	15	TRBV19	TGTGCCAGTAGTATAGTACAGGGGAAGAGTGAGCCCCAGCATTTT	CASSIVQGKSEPQHF
.	.	TRBJ1-2	16	TRBV5-6	TGTGCCAGCAGCCTTGGTTCCGTATCGGGTGGGTATGGCTACACCTTC	CASSLGSVSGGYGYTF
few	TRBD2	TRBJ2-3	16	TRBV13	TGTGCCAGCAGCTTCCGTTTAGCGGGGAGCACAGATACGCAGTATTTT	CASSFRLAGSTDTQYF
.	.	TRBJ2-7	14	TRBV5-1	TGCGCCAGCACCCCTGCAGGGGGGTATAGCGAGCAGTACTTC	CASTPAGGYSEQYF
.	.	TRBJ1-1	17	TRBV23-1	TGCGCCAGCAGCCTAAAACTCCCCGCGGGGCGCAGCACTGAAGCTTTCTTT	CASSLKLPAGRSTEAFF
.	.	TRBJ1-1	15	TRBV6-1	TGTGCCAGCCGTCGGTCGATCGACATGAACACTGAAGCTTTCTTT	CASRRSIDMNTEAFF
.	TRBD1	TRBJ2-7	14	TRBV13	TGTGCCAGCAGCACCGGGACAGCCGCCTCGGGGCAGTACTTC	CASSTGTAASGQYF
.	.	TRBJ2-7	12	TRBV7-9	TGTGCCAGCACCTCCGGGTCCTACGAGCAGTACTTC	CASTSGSYEQYF
.	.	TRBJ2-1	17	TRBV7-2	TGTGCCAGCAGCTTAGTCGGGGCGGGGTCCTCCTACAATGAGCAGTTCTTC	CASSLVGAGSSYNEQFF
.	.	TRBJ1-2	13	TRBV30	TGTGCCTGGAGATGGGCACCCGGGGATGGCTACACCTTC	CAWRWAPGDGYTF
.	.	TRBJ1-1	16	TRBV7-9	TGTGCCAGCAGCTCAGGGCTGGGGGGGGAGGGTACTGAAGCTTTCTTT	CASSSGLGGEGTEAFF
.	.	TRBJ1-3	16	TRBV9	TGTGCCAGCAGCGTAGAAATGGGAGGGGCTGGAAACACCATATATTTT	CASSVEMGGAGNTIYF
.	TRBD1	TRBJ2-7	14	TRBV11-2	TGTGCCACGAGGGTTCCGGGACAGGGGATCGAGCAGTACTTC	CATRVPGQGIEQYF
once	.	TRBJ2-1	14	TRBV6-1	TGTGCCAGCAGTGAAGGGGCAGATTACAATGAGCAGTTCTTC	CASSEGADYNEQFF
.	TRBD2	TRBJ2-1	15	TRBV4-1	TGCGCCAGCAGCCAAGGTGCGGGGGGGTTCGATGAGCAGTTCTTC	CASSQGAGGFDEQFF
once	TRBD1	TRBJ1-2	18	TRBV5-1	TGCGCCAGCAGCTCGCCCGCAGGGGGGTTGGATAATAGCTATGGCTACACCTTC	CASSSPAGGLDNSYGYTF
.	.	TRBJ1-6	15	TRBV5-6	TGTGCCAGCAGCTTGGTTAACCGAGCTAATTCACCCCTCCACTTT	CASSLVNRANSPLHF
once	TRBD2	TRBJ2-1	15	TRBV6-5	TGTGCCAGCAGTTACTCGGGGGGGGGATACAATGAGCAGTTCTTC	CASSYSGGGYNEQFF
.	.	TRBJ1-2	13	TRBV5-6	TGTGCCAGCAGCGGTCTGGACATCTATGGCTACACCTTC	CASSGLDIYGYTF
.	.	TRBJ2-3	15	TRBV6-1	TGTGCCAGCAGTGAAACAATAACAAGCACAGATACGCAGTATTTT	CASSETITSTDTQYF
.	.	TRBJ1-6	17	TRBV28	TGTGCCAGCAGTACAGGGTCCGCATACTCCTATAATTCACCCCTCCACTTT	CASSTGSAYSYNSPLHF
.	.	TRBJ2-7	12	TRBV7-9	TGTGCCAGCAGCTTCCCGGGGAGCGAGCAGTACTTC	CASSFPGSEQYF
.	TRBD1	TRBJ2-7	14	TRBV27	TGTACCAGCAGTCGGTGGGACAGTCCCTACGAGCAGTACTTC	CTSSRWDSPYEQYF
.	.	TRBJ2-3	15	TRBV6-4	TGTGCCAGCAGTGACGGGGCGGGGAGCACAGATACGCAGTATTTT	CASSDGAGSTDTQYF
.	TRBD2	TRBJ2-3	17	TRBV28	TGTGCCAGCAGTACGGGACTAGCGGGGGTGCGCACAGATACGCAGTATTTT	CASSTGLAGVRTDTQYF
.	.	TRBJ2-1	13	TRBV7-3	TGTGCCAGCAGCTTAGCTTTGGCTAATGAGCAGTTCTTC	CASSLALANEQFF
.	TRBD2	TRBJ2-2	16	TRBV4-1	TGCGCCAGCAGCCAAGATCGAGCGGGGGTGACCGGGGAGCTGTTTTTT	CASSQDRAGVTGELFF
once	.	TRBJ1-2	12	TRBV7-9	TGTTCCAGCAGCTCACAGGGCTATGGCTACACCTTC	CSSSSQGYGYTF
.	TRBD1	TRBJ2-7	13	TRBV5-1	TGCGCCAGCGGATCAGGGGGACAAAGCGAGCAGTACTTC	CASGSGGQSEQYF
.	.	TRBJ1-2	16	TRBV28	TGTGCCAGCAGTTTAGCGGAGGGTCCCCAATTCTATGGCTACACCTTC	CASSLAEGPQFYGYTF
few	.	TRBJ1-3	13	TRBV10-1	TGCGCCAGCAGTGCGCCCCGGGGAAACACCATATATTTT	CASSAPRGNTIYF
.	.	TRBJ1-1	15	TRBV7-9	TGTGCCAGCAGCTTAGGGAGAAACAGGGCCACTGAAGCTTTCTTT	CASSLGRNRATEAFF
.	.	TRBJ1-6	13	TRBV6-1	TGTGCCAGCAGTGATTTAGGGGGTTCACCCCTCCACTTT	CASSDLGGSPLHF
.	TRBD2	TRBJ2-1	16	TRBV4-2	TGTGCCAGCAGCCAAGAGGCTAGCGGTGTCTACAATGAGCAGTTCTTC	CASSQEASGVYNEQFF
.	.	TRBJ1-5	13	TRBV6-5	TGTGCCAGCAGTGCCGGGAGCAATCAGCCCCAGCATTTT	CASSAGSNQPQHF
.	TRBD1	TRBJ2-7	14	TRBV9	TGTGCCAGCAGCCCAGGGACAGGGAGCTACGAGCAGTACTTC	CASSPGTGSYEQYF
.	.	TRBJ2-3	16	TRBV7-9	TGTGCCAGCACCGGGGGGGGGACAGAAAGGGCAGATACGCAGTATTTT	CASTGGGTERADTQYF
.	TRBD1	TRBJ2-7	12	TRBV7-9	TGTTCCAGCAGCTCTCGACAGGGGCGGCAGTACTTC	CSSSSRQGRQYF
.	.	TRBJ2-7	15	TRBV6-5	TGTGCCAGCAGTTACTCGATAGCAGGGATCTACGAGCAGTACTTC	CASSYSIAGIYEQYF
.	TRBD1	TRBJ1-4	14	TRBV18	TGTGCCAGCTCACCACGAGGGGGCAGCGAAAAACTGTTTTTT	CASSPRGGSEKLFF
once	.	TRBJ2-6	18	TRBV7-2	TGTGCCAGCAGCTTAGTGATCGGCGGCCTCTCTGGGGCCAACGTCCTGACTTTC	CASSLVIGGLSGANVLTF
.	TRBD2	TRBJ2-2	15	TRBV9	TGTGCCAGCAGCCCGGGGGGGGGTAACACCGGGGAGCTGTTTTTT	CASSPGGGNTGELFF
.	.	TRBJ2-5	16	TRBV7-9	TGTGCCAGCAGCCTCGGCGCGGGATTGAATCAAGAGACCCAGTACTTC	CASSLGAGLNQETQYF